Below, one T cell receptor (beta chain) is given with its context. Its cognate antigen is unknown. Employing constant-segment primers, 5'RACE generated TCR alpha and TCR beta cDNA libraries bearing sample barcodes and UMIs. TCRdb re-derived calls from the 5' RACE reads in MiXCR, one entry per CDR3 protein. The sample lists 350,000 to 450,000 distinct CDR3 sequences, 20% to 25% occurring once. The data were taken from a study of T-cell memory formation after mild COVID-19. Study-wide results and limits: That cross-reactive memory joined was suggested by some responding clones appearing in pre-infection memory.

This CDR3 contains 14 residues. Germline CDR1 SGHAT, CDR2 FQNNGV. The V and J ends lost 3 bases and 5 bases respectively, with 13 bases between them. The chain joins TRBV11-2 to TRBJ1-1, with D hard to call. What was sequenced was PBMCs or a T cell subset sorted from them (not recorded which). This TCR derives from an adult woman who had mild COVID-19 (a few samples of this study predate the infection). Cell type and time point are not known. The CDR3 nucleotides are TGTGCCAGCAGCTTGCTTGGGCTCGGGACTGAAGCTTTCTTT. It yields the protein CASSLLGLGTEAFF.